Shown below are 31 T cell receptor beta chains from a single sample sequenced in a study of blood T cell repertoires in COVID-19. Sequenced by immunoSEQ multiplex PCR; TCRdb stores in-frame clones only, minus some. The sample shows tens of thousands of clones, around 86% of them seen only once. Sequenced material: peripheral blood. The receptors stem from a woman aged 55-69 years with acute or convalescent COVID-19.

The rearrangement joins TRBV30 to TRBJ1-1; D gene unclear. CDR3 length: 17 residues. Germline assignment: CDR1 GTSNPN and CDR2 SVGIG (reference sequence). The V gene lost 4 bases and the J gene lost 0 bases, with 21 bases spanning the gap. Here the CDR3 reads CAWTGLGGSSMNTEAFF. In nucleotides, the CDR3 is TGTGCCTGGACCGGACTGGGAGGGAGTAGCATGAACACTGAAGCTTTCTTT. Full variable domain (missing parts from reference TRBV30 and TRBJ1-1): SQTIHQWPATLVQPVGSPLSLECTVEGTSNPNLYWYRQAAGRGLQLLFYSVGIGQISSEVPQNLSASRPQDRQFILSSKKLLLSDSGFYLCAWTGLGGSSMNTEAFFGQGTRLTVV.

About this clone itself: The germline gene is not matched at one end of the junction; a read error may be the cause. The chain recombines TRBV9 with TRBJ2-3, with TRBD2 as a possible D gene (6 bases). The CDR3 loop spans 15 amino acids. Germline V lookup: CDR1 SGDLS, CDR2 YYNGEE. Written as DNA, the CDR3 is TGTGCCAGCAGCGTAAGCGGGTTAGGCACATATACGCAGTATTTT. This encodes CASSVSGLGTYTQYF.

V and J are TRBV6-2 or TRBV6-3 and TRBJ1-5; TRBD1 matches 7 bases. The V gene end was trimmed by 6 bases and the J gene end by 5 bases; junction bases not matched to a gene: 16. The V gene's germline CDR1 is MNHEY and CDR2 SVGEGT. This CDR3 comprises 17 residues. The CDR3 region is CASRPITGVRWDQPQHF. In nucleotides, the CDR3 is TGTGCCAGCAGGCCTATTACAGGGGTCAGGTGGGATCAGCCCCAGCATTTT.

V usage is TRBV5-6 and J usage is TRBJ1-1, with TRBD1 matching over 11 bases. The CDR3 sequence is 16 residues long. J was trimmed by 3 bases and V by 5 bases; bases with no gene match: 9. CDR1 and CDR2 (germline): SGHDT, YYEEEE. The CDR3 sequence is CASRSGQGALYTEAFF. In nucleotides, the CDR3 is TGTGCCAGCAGAAGCGGACAGGGGGCTTTGTACACTGAAGCTTTCTTT.

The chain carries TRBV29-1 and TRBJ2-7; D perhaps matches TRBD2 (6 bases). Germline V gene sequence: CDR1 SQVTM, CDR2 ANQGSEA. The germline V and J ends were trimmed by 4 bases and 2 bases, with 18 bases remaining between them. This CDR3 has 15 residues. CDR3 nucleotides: TGCAGCGTTGCCTCTTCGGGAGTCTTGGCCTACGAGCAGTACTTC. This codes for CSVASSGVLAYEQYF.

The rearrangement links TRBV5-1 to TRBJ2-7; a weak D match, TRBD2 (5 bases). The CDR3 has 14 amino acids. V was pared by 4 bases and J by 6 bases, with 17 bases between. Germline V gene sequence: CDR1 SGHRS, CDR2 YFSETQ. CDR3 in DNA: TGCGCCAGCAGCCCCCGGTTGGGCGAGGGCGAGCAGTACTTC. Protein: CASSPRLGEGEQYF.

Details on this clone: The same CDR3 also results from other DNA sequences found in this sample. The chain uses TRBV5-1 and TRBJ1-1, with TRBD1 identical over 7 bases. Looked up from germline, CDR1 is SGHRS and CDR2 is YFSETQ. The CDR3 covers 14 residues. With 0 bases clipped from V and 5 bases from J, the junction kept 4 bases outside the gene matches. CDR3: CASSLGQGGTEAFF. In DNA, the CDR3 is TGCGCCAGCAGCTTGGGACAGGGTGGGACTGAAGCTTTCTTT.

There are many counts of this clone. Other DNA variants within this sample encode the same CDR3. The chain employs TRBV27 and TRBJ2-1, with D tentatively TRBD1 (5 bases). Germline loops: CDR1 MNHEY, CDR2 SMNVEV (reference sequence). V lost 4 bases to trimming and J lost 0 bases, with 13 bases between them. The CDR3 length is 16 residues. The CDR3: CASSSQGFSSYNEQFF. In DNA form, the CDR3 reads TGTGCCAGCAGTTCCCAGGGTTTTAGCTCCTACAATGAGCAGTTCTTC.

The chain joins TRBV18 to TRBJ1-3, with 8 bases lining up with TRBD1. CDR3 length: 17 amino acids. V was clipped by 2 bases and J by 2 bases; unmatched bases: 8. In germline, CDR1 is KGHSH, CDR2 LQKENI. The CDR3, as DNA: TGTGCCAGCTCACCAAGGTTGACAGGGGATCCTGGAAACACCATATATTTT. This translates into CASSPRLTGDPGNTIYF. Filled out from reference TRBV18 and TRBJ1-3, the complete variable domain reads NAGVMQNPRHLVRRRGQEARLRCSPMKGHSHVYWYRQLPEEGLKFMVYLQKENIIDESGMPKERFSAEFPKEGPSILRIQQVVRGDSAAYFCASSPRLTGDPGNTIYFGEGSWLTVV.

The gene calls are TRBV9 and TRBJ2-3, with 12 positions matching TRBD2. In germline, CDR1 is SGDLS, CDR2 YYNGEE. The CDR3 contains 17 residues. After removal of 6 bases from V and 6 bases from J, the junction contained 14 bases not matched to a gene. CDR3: CASNSEILAGGRDTQYF. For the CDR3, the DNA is TGTGCCAGCAACTCAGAAATCCTAGCGGGGGGGCGTGATACGCAGTATTTT.

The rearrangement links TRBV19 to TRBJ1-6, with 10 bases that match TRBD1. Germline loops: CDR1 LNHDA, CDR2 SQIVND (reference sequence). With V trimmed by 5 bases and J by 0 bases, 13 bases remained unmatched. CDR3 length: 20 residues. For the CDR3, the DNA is TGTGCCAGTAGTCAAACAACCGGGACAGGGGCGAGCTCCTATAATTCACCCCTCCACTTT. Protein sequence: CASSQTTGTGASSYNSPLHF.

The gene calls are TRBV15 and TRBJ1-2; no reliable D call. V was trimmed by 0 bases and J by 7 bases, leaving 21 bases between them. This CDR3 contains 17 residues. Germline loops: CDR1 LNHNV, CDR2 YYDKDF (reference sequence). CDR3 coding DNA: TGTGCCACCAGCAGAGATCAAGTCCGGACGGGATCTATTGGCTACACCTTC. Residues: CATSRDQVRTGSIGYTF.

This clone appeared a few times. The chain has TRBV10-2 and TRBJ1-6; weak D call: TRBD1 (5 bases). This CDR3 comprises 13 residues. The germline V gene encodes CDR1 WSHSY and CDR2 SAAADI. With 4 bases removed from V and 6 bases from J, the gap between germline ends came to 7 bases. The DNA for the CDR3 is TGCGCCAGCAGTGCGGACACTAATTCACCCCTCCACTTT. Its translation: CASSADTNSPLHF.

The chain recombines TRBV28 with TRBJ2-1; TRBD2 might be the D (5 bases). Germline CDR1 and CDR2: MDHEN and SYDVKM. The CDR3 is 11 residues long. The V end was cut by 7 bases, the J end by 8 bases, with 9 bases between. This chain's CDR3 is CASKGGYEQFF. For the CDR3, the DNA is TGTGCCAGCAAGGGCGGGTATGAGCAGTTCTTC. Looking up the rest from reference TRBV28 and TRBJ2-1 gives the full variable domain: DVKVTQSSRYLVKRTGEKVFLECVQDMDHENMFWYRQDPGLGLRLIYFSYDVKMKEKGDIPEGYSVSREKKERFSLILESASTNQTSMYLCASKGGYEQFFGPGTRLTVL.

This CDR3 is CASSPTAVDEQYF. The CDR3 nucleotides read TGTGCCAGCTCACCCACAGCGGTAGACGAGCAGTACTTC. The chain has TRBV18 and TRBJ2-7, with TRBD2 as a possible D gene (5 bases). Germline V gene sequence: CDR1 KGHSH, CDR2 LQKENI. This CDR3 region has 13 residues. Between the trimmed V and J ends, which lost 3 bases and 5 bases, there was a span of 11 bases.

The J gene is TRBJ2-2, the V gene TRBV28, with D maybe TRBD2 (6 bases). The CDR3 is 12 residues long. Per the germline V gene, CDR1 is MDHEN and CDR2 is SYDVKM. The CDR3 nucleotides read TGTCGGGCGGGGACGAACACCGGGGAGCTGTTTTTT. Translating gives CRAGTNTGELFF. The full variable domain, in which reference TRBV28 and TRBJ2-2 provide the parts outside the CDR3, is DVKVTQSSRYLVKRTGEKVFLECVQDMDHENMFWYRQDPGLGLRLIYFSYDVKMKEKGDIPEGYSVSREKKERFSLILESASTNQTSMYLCRAGTNTGELFFGEGSRLTVL.

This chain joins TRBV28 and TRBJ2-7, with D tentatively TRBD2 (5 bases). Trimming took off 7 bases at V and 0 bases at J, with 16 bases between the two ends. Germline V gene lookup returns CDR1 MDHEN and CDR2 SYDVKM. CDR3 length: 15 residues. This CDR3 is CASTILGTSSYEQYF. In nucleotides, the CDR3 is TGTGCCAGCACGATACTAGGAACGAGCTCCTACGAGCAGTACTTC. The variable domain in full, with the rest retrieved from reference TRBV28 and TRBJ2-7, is DVKVTQSSRYLVKRTGEKVFLECVQDMDHENMFWYRQDPGLGLRLIYFSYDVKMKEKGDIPEGYSVSREKKERFSLILESASTNQTSMYLCASTILGTSSYEQYFGPGTRLTVT.

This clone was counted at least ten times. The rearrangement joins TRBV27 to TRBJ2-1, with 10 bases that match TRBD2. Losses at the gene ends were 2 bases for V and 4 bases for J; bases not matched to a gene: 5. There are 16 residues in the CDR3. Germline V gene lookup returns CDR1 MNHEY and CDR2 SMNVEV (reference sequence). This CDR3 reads CASSLSGGARYNEQFF. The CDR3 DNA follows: TGTGCCAGCAGTTTAAGCGGGGGGGCTAGGTACAATGAGCAGTTCTTC.

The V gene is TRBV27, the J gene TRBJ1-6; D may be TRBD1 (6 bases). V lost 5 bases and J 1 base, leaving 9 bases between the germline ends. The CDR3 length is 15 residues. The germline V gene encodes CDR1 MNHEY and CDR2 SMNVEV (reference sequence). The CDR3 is CASSNTGSYNSPLHF. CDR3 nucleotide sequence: TGTGCCAGCAGTAATACAGGGTCCTATAATTCACCCCTCCACTTT.

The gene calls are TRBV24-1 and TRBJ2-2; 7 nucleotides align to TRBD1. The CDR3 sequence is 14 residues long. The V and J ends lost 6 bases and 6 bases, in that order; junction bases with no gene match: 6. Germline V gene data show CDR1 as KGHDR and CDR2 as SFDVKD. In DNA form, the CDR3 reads TGTGCCACCAGTACTCGGACAGGTCCCGGGGAGCTGTTTTTT. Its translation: CATSTRTGPGELFF.

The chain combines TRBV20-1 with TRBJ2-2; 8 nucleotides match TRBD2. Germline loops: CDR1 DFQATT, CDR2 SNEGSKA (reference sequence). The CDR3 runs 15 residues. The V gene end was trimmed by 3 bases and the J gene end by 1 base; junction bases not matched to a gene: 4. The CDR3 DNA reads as TGCAGTGCTAGTCCAGCGGGGGTGAACACCGGGGAGCTGTTTTTT. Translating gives CSASPAGVNTGELFF.

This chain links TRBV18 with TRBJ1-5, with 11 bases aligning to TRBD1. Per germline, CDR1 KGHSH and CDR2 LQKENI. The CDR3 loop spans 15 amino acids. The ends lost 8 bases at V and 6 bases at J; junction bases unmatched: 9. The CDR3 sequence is CASTTGTGGAQPQHF. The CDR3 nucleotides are TGTGCCAGCACAACCGGGACAGGGGGAGCTCAGCCCCAGCATTTT.

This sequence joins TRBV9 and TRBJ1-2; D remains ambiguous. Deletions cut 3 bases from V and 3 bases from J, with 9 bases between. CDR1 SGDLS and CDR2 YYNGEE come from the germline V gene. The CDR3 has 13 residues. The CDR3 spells CASSAQRDYGYTF. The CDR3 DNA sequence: TGTGCCAGCAGCGCCCAACGGGACTATGGCTACACCTTC.

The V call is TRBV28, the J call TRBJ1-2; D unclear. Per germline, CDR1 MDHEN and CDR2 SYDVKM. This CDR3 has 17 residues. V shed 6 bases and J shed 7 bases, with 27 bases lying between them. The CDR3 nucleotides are TGTGCCAGCAGCAGAGGTGGCAGCGAACGTTCCTTGCGTGGCTACACCTTC. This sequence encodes CASSRGGSERSLRGYTF.

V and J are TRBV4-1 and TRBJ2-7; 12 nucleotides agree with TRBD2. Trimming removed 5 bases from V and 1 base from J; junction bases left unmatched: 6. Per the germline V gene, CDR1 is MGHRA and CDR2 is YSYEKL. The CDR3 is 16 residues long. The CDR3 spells CASSRLAGATSYEQYF. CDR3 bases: TGCGCCAGCAGCAGACTAGCGGGAGCCACATCCTACGAGCAGTACTTC.

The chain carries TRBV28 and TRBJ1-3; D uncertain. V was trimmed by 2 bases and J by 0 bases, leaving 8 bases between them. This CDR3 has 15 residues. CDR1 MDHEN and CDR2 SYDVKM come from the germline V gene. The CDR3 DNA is TGTGCCAGCAGTTTACCCGTTTTCTCTGGAAACACCATATATTTT. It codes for CASSLPVFSGNTIYF.

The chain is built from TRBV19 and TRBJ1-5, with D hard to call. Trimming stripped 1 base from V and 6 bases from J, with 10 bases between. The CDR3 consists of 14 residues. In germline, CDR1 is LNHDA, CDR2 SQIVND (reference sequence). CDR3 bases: TGTGCCAGTAGTATAGGGCCCCGCGGTCAGCCCCAGCATTTT. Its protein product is CASSIGPRGQPQHF.

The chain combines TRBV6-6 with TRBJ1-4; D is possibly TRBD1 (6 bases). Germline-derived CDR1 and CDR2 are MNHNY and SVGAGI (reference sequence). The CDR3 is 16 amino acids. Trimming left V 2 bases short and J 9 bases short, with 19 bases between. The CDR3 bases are TGTGCCAGCAGTTACGGGGGACAATTAAACCCCCAAAAACTGTTTTTT. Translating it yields CASSYGGQLNPQKLFF.

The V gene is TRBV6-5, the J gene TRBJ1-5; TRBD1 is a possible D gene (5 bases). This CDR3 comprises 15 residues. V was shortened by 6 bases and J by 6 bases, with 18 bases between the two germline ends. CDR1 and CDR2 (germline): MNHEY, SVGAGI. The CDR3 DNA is TGTGCCAGCAGGGAGCTAGACAGTTCAGGTCAGCCCCAGCATTTT. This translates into CASRELDSSGQPQHF.

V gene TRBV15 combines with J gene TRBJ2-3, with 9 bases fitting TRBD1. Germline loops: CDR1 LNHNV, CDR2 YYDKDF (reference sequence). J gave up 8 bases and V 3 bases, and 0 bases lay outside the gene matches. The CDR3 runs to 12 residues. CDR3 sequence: CATSRDRGTQYF. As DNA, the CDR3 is TGTGCCACCAGCAGGGACAGGGGTACGCAGTATTTT. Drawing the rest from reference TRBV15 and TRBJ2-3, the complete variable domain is DAMVIQNPRYQVTQFGKPVTLSCSQTLNHNVMYWYQQKSSQAPKLLFHYYDKDFNNEADTPDNFQSRRPNTSFCFLDIRSPGLGDTAMYLCATSRDRGTQYFGPGTRLTVL.

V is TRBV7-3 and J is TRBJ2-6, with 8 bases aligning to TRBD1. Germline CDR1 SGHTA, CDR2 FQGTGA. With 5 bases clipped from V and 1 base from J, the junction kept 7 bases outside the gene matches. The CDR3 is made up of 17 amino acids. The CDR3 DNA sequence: TGTGCCAGCAGCCGTGGACAGGGTTTGTCTGGGGCCAACGTCCTGACTTTC. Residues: CASSRGQGLSGANVLTF.